This T cell receptor beta chain was sequenced during a study of CD8+ T cells in alopecia areata. Looking at the study overall: Treated patients received oral tofacitinib, 5 to 10 mg twice daily. Study-level results: Amid tofacitinib therapy, many expanded lesional clones stayed present in scalp and blood. Possibly as an HLA-related effect, TCR sharing across patients appeared less clear than in mice.

Of note for this clone: Its specificity is unknown.

Extraction of RNA preceded its reverse transcription into cDNA, which served as the sequencing template. Repertoires were generated with immunoSEQ multiplex PCR, while TCRdb's copy carries only in-frame clones and drops some. This sample has more than 95,000 clones, with around 60% found just once. Treatment here: oral pan-JAK inhibitor, 5-10 mg twice daily. Alopecia areata patients provided lesional scalp punch biopsies and peripheral blood. Per germline, CDR1 SNHLY and CDR2 FYNNEI. V lost 10 bases and J lost 4; bases outside the gene matches: 4. The CDR3 has 13 amino acids. This chain uses TRBV2 with TRBJ2-1; 10 bases align to TRBD1. The sequenced sample was CD4+ T cells sorted from blood, obtained at week 4, from a patient treated with tofacitinib. The sequence was collected from a human donor with alopecia areata. The CDR3 DNA follows: TGTGCCACCCGGGACAGGGGATACAATGAGCAGTTCTTC. Protein sequence: CATRDRGYNEQFF.